This T cell receptor beta chain was sequenced in a study of cytomegalovirus exposure and HLA in healthy donors. Whole-study results and caveats: From TCR beta sequences, most subjects' HLA-A and HLA-B alleles were reportedly predicted accurately.

Remarks on this clone: What it binds is unknown.

This CDR3 is 15 amino acids long. V trimming: 3 bases; J trimming: 3 bases; junction bases outside the gene matches: 5. Germline V gene lookup returns CDR1 LNHDA and CDR2 SQIVND (reference sequence). 60 Vbeta and 13 Jbeta primers were used in PCR. Sequenced by immunoSEQ multiplex PCR; TCRdb stores in-frame clones only, minus some. Of 150,000 to 200,000 clones in the sample, 75% were seen once. This clonotype was obtained from a male donor in good health and CMV-seronegative. The gene calls are TRBV19 and TRBJ2-7, with TRBD2 identical over 10 bases. Source material: PBMCs. The CDR3: CASSIGLADFYEQYF. In nucleotides, the CDR3 is TGTGCCAGTAGTATCGGACTAGCGGACTTCTACGAGCAGTACTTC.